This T cell receptor (beta chain) came from a study of cytomegalovirus exposure and HLA in healthy donors. Overall study results and limits: Researchers catalogued some 160 TCR beta chains as cytomegalovirus-associated. CMV serostatus was the sole immune exposure information available.

Remarks on this clone: Its specificity is not known.

V was trimmed by 2 bases and J by 2 bases, leaving 9 bases between them. The CDR3 has 14 residues. Germline CDR1 reads MNHNS; CDR2 reads SASEGT. 60 Vbeta and 13 Jbeta primers were used in PCR. The assay was immunoSEQ multiplex PCR, and TCRdb's table has in-frame clones only and misses some. The sample shows under 130,000 clones, 60% to 80% of them seen only once. Sequencing was done on a sample of PBMCs. The chain links TRBV6-1 to TRBJ1-1; TRBD1 is a possible D gene (6 bases). The source of this sequence is a middle-aged man in good health and CMV-seropositive. The CDR3 reads CASSERGGNTEAFF. CDR3 nucleotides: TGTGCCAGCAGTGAAAGGGGGGGTAACACTGAAGCTTTCTTT.